The 2 T cell receptor beta chains presented below share a single source sample, sequenced in a study of CD8 T cells in ankylosing spondylitis. TCRdb passed the 5' RACE reads through MiXCR, listing each CDR3 protein once. The profile shows about 350,000 distinct CDR3 sequences, roughly 22% of them singletons. The sequencing input was blood, either unsorted or a sorted T cell fraction (not recorded which). The source of these receptors is a male donor with ankylosing spondylitis or in good health (not recorded which).

This clonotype occurred a few times. This chain uses TRBV5-6 with TRBJ2-2; TRBD2 matches 12 bases. The CDR3 covers 17 residues. Trimming cost V 5 bases and J 5 bases; bases outside gene matches: 10. In germline, CDR1 is SGHDT, CDR2 YYEEEE. The chain's CDR3 is CASRTLAGGPETGELFF. The CDR3 DNA sequence: TGTGCCAGCAGAACCCTAGCGGGGGGGCCAGAGACCGGGGAGCTGTTTTTT.

The chain couples TRBV20-1 to TRBJ2-1; no clear D. CDR1 is DFQATT and CDR2 is SNEGSKA in the germline V gene (reference sequence). This CDR3 is 16 amino acids long. Trimming stripped 0 bases from V and 2 bases from J, with 14 bases between. The CDR3 DNA reads TGCAGTGCTAGAGATTTGGTCAGGCGAACCTACAATGAGCAGTTCTTC. This sequence encodes CSARDLVRRTYNEQFF.